The present T cell receptor beta chain was sequenced within a study of blood T cell repertoires in COVID-19. Study-level background: Sources were T cells, B-cell-depleted T cells, or PBMCs; the material itself was cDNA or gDNA.

How the authors handled the data: Quantification of nucleated cells was approximated via reference gene primer amplification. Sequenced by immunoSEQ multiplex PCR; TCRdb stores in-frame clones only, minus some. The V and J calls and clone size were taken over from that table, and D and trimming were inferred from the DNA. The table shows fewer than 250,000 clones, with around four fifths occurring only once. Germline lookup yields CDR1 MGHDK and CDR2 SYGVNS. Losses at the gene ends were 6 bases for V and 3 bases for J; bases not matched to a gene: 9. This CDR3 is 16 amino acids long. The chain combines TRBV25-1 with TRBJ2-2, with 8 bases that match TRBD2. The sequence was collected from a woman in her 70s with acute or convalescent COVID-19. Source material: peripheral blood. This CDR3 reads CASRAPGLDDTGELFF. CDR3 in DNA: TGTGCCAGCAGAGCCCCGGGACTAGATGACACCGGGGAGCTGTTTTTT.